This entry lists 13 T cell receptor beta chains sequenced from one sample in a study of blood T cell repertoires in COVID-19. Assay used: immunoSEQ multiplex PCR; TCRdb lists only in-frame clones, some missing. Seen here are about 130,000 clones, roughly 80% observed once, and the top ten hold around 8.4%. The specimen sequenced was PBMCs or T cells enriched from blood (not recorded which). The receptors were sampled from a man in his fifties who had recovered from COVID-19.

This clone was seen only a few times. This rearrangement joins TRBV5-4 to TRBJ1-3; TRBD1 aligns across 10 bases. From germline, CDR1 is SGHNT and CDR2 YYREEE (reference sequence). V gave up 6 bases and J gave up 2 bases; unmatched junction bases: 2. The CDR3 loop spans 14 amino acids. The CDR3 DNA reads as TGTGCCAGCACCGGGACAGGGGCTGGAAACACCATATATTTT. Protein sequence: CASTGTGAGNTIYF.

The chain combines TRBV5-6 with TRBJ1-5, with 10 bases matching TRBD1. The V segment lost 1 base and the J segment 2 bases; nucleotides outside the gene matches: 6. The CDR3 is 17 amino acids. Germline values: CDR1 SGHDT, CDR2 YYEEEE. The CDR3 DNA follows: TGTGCCAGCAGCTTGATGAGACAGGGGGCCGGCAATCAGCCCCAGCATTTT. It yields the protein CASSLMRQGAGNQPQHF.

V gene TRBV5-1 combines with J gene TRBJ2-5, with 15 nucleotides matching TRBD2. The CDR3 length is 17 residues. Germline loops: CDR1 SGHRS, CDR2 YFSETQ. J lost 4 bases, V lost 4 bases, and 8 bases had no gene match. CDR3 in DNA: TGCGCCAGCAGCCCTTGGACTAGCGGGGGGGCCGGAGAGACCCAGTACTTC. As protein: CASSPWTSGGAGETQYF.

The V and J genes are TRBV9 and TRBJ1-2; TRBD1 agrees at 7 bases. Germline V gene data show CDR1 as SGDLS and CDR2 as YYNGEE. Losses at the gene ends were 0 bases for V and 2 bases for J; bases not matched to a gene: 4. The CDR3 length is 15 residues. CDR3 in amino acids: CASSVARGQNYGYTF. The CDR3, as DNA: TGTGCCAGCAGCGTAGCTCGGGGACAGAACTATGGCTACACCTTC. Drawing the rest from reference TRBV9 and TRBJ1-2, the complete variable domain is DSGVTQTPKHLITATGQRVTLRCSPRSGDLSVYWYQQSLDQGLQFLIQYYNGEERAKGNILERFSAQQFPDLHSELNLSSLELGDSALYFCASSVARGQNYGYTFGSGTRLTVV.

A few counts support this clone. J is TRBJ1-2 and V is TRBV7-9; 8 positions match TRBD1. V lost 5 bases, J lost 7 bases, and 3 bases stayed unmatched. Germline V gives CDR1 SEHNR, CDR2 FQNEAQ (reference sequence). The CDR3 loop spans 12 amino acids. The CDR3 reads CASSQDRAGYTF. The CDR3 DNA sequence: TGTGCCAGCAGCCAGGACAGGGCTGGCTACACCTTC.

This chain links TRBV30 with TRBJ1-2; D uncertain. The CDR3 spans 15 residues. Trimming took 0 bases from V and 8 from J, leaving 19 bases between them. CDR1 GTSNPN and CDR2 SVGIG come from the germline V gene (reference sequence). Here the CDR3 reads CAWSVNLRARGGYTF. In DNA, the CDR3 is TGTGCCTGGAGTGTAAACTTGCGGGCTAGAGGGGGCTACACCTTC. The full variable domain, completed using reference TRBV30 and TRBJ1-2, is SQTIHQWPATLVQPVGSPLSLECTVEGTSNPNLYWYRQAAGRGLQLLFYSVGIGQISSEVPQNLSASRPQDRQFILSSKKLLLSDSGFYLCAWSVNLRARGGYTFGSGTRLTVV.

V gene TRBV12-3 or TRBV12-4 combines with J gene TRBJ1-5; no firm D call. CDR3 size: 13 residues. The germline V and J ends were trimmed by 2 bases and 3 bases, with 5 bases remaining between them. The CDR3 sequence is CASSLQANQPQHF. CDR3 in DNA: TGTGCCAGCAGTTTACAGGCCAATCAGCCCCAGCATTTT.

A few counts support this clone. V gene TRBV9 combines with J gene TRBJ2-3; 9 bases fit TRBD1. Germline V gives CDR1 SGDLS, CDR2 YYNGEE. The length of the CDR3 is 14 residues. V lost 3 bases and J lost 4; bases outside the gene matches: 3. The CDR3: CASSAGQGPDTQYF. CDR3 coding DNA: TGTGCCAGCAGCGCGGGACAGGGACCAGATACGCAGTATTTT.

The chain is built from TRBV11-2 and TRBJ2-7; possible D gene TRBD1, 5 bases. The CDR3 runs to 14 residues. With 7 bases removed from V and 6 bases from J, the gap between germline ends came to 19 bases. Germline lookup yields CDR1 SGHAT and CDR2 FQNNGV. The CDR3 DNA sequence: TGTGCCAGCACCCTCACTATCGCTGGGGCCGAGCAGTACTTC. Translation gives CASTLTIAGAEQYF.

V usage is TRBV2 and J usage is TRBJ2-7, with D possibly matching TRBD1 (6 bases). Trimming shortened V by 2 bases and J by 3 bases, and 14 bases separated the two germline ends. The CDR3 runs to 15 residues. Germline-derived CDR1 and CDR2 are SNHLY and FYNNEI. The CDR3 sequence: CASSEMGAQDYEQYF. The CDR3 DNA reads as TGTGCCAGCAGTGAAATGGGGGCGCAAGACTACGAGCAGTACTTC.

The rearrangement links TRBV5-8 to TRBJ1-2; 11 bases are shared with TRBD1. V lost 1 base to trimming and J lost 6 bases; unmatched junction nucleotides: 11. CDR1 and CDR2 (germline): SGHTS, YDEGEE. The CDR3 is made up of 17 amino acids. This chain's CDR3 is CASSLSGTGGRTNGYTF. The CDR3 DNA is TGTGCCAGCAGCTTGAGCGGGACAGGGGGTCGAACTAATGGCTACACCTTC.

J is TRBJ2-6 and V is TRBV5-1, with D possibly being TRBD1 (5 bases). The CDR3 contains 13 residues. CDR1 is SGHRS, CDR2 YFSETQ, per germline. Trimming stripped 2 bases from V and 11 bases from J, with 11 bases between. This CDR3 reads CASSFRASDVLTF. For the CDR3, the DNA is TGCGCCAGCAGCTTCAGGGCATCGGACGTCCTGACTTTC.

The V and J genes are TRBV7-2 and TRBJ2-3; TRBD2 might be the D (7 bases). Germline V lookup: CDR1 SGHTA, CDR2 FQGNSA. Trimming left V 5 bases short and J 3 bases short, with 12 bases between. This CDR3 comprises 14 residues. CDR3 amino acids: CASSQGRGTDTQYF. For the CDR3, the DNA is TGTGCCAGCAGCCAGGGGCGGGGGACAGATACGCAGTATTTT.